This T cell receptor (beta chain) stems from a study of T cell responses to AZD1222 COVID-19 vaccine. Broader study findings: There were vaccine-associated CD4 TCRs across spike, dominant at 160-218 and 743-854.

With respect to this clone: Its specificity is not known.

Method: immunoSEQ multiplex PCR; TCRdb's copy keeps in-frame clones and lacks some. The table shows fewer than 200,000 clones, with over 85% occurring only once. Per germline, CDR1 SNHLY and CDR2 FYNNEI. Trimming cost V 8 bases and J 6 bases; bases outside gene matches: 5. CDR3 size: 12 residues. The sequence was collected from an adult in good health. Sequencing was performed on peripheral blood, taken on day 0 of AZD1222 vaccination. The chain couples TRBV2 to TRBJ1-2, with TRBD1 matching 8 bases. The CDR3 DNA sequence: TGTGCCAGCGGTGGACAGGGAGATGGCTACACCTTC. Its translation: CASGGQGDGYTF. Filled out from reference TRBV2 and TRBJ1-2, the complete variable domain reads EPEVTQTPSHQVTQMGQEVILRCVPISNHLYFYWYRQILGQKVEFLVSFYNNEISEKSEIFDDQFSVERPDGSNFTLKIRSTKLEDSAMYFCASGGQGDGYTFGSGTRLTVV.